This TCR beta chain appears in the sequencing data of a study of blood T cells in healthy people across ages. Points on this clonotype: Its cognate antigen is unknown.

Whole-study results and caveats: The percentage of naive T cells correlated strongly with TCR beta diversity. The study lacked donor CMV status, which possibly confounded expanded clonotype changes.

A second PCR, run for about 7 to 11 cycles, used a sample-barcoded 5' primer plus a J-beta primer mix. Unique molecular identifiers of 12 random nucleotides labeled each cDNA. MiXCR, run by TCRdb on the 5' RACE reads, gives a single entry per CDR3 protein. The data contain 1.2 million to 1.5 million distinct CDR3 sequences, around two fifths of them singletons. Donation came from healthy Caucasian individuals in Russia who were aged about 6 to 95. CDR3 length equals 15 residues. V shed 4 bases and J 1 base; nucleotides not matched to a gene: 5. Germline lookup yields CDR1 LGHNA and CDR2 YNFKEQ. This receptor was obtained from a woman between 18 and 30 years old in good health. The sample was blood. The chain uses TRBV4-2 and TRBJ2-7; TRBD2 matches at 9 bases. CDR3 DNA: TGTGCCAGCAGCCTACGACTAGCGGAGTCCTACGAGCAGTACTTC. Its translation: CASSLRLAESYEQYF.